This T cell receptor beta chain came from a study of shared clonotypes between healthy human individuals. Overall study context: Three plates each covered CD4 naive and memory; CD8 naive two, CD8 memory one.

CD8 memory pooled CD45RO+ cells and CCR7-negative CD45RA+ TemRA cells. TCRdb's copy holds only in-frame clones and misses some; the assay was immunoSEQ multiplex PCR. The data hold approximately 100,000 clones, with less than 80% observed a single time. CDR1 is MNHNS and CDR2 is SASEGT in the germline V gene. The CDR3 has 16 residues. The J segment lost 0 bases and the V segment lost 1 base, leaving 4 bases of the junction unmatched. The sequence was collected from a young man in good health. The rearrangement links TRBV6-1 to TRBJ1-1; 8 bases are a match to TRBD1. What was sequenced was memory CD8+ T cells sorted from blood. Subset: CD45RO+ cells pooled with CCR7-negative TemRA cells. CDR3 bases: TGTGCCAGCAGTGAAGGACTGACAGGGGTGAACACTGAAGCTTTCTTT. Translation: CASSEGLTGVNTEAFF.